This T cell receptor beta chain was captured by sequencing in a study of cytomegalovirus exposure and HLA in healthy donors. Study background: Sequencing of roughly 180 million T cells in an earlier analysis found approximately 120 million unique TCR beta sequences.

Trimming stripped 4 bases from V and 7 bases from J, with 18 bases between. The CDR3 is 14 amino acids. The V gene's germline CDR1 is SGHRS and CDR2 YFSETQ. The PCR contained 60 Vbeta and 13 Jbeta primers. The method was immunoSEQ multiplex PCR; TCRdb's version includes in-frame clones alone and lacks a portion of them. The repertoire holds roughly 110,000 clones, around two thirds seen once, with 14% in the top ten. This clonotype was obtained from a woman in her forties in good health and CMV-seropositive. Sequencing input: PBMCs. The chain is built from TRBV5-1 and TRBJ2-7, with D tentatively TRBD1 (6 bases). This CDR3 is CASSPGIGRGEQYF. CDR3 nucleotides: TGCGCCAGCAGCCCGGGTATAGGCAGGGGAGAGCAGTACTTC.